These 19 T cell receptor beta chains came from one sample sequenced in a study of PD-L1 blockade in urothelial cancer. Here immunoSEQ multiplex PCR was the method, and the copy in TCRdb shows in-frame clones only, minus some. There are 70,000 to 95,000 clones in the sample; 84% occur only once, and 2% to 2.5% lies in the top ten. Indicated time point: pretreatment peripheral blood. The specimen was PBMCs, collected around atezolizumab (anti-PD-L1) treatment. These receptors all stem from a man in his 60s with urothelial cancer.

The V gene is TRBV7-2, the J gene TRBJ2-5; TRBD2 aligns across 7 bases. J was trimmed by 5 bases and V by 5 bases; bases with no gene match: 11. The germline V gene encodes CDR1 SGHTA and CDR2 FQGNSA. The CDR3 covers 15 residues. CDR3 sequence: CASSQLGGSGETQYF. The CDR3 DNA follows: TGTGCCAGCAGCCAACTAGGCGGGAGCGGCGAGACCCAGTACTTC.

This clone was seen just once. The V gene is TRBV5-1, the J gene TRBJ2-3; TRBD2 matches 15 bases. Germline loops: CDR1 SGHRS, CDR2 YFSETQ. The CDR3 loop spans 18 amino acids. The ends lost 4 bases at V and 0 bases at J; junction bases unmatched: 6. CDR3 protein: CASSPGTSGGTSTDTQYF. In DNA, the CDR3 is TGCGCCAGCAGCCCTGGGACTAGCGGGGGGACTAGCACAGATACGCAGTATTTT.

This chain joins TRBV6-1 and TRBJ1-6; 9 bases agree with TRBD1. This CDR3 is 15 amino acids long. The V gene's germline CDR1 is MNHNS and CDR2 SASEGT. Trimming cost V 6 bases and J 10 bases; bases outside gene matches: 10. The CDR3 bases are TGTGCCAGCAGATCTGGGGACAGGGTAGAATCACCCCTCCACTTT. Its protein product is CASRSGDRVESPLHF.

The chain is built from TRBV2 and TRBJ2-5; maybe TRBD2 (6 bases). Germline CDR1 SNHLY, CDR2 FYNNEI. The CDR3 is made up of 15 amino acids. V lost 8 bases, J lost 1 base, and 17 bases lay in between. The CDR3 reads CASLMAGTFQETQYF. The CDR3 coding sequence is TGTGCCAGCTTGATGGCCGGGACTTTCCAAGAGACCCAGTACTTC.

The chain combines TRBV4-1 with TRBJ1-1; TRBD1 aligns across 7 bases. Looked up from germline, CDR1 is MGHRA and CDR2 is YSYEKL. The J segment lost 0 bases and the V segment lost 1 base, leaving 5 bases of the junction unmatched. CDR3 length: 16 residues. CDR3 bases: TGCGCCAGCAGCCAAGCCAGGGGGGCCCTGAACACTGAAGCTTTCTTT. Its protein is CASSQARGALNTEAFF.

The chain recombines TRBV7-6 with TRBJ1-4, with 9 positions matching TRBD1. Losses at the gene ends were 4 bases for V and 8 bases for J; bases not matched to a gene: 11. Germline loops: CDR1 SGHVS, CDR2 FNYEAQ. This CDR3 comprises 16 residues. This CDR3 reads CASSSTAGQGREKLFF. The CDR3 coding sequence is TGTGCCAGCAGCTCAACAGCGGGACAGGGACGGGAAAAACTGTTTTTT.

The V and J genes are TRBV7-9 and TRBJ2-2; 8 nucleotides match TRBD1. CDR1 is SEHNR, CDR2 FQNEAQ, per germline (reference sequence). With 4 bases clipped from V and 1 base from J, the junction kept 11 bases outside the gene matches. The CDR3 has 18 amino acids. The DNA for the CDR3 is TGTGCCAGCAGCTCCTCCAAATTACAGGGGGGGAACACCGGGGAGCTGTTTTTT. This gives the protein CASSSSKLQGGNTGELFF.

The chain has TRBV6-1 and TRBJ1-1; 9 bases fit TRBD1. Germline lookup yields CDR1 MNHNS and CDR2 SASEGT. V gave up 4 bases and J gave up 6 bases; unmatched junction bases: 6. This CDR3 is built from 14 residues. The CDR3 region has the DNA TGTGCCAGCAGTGGGGGACAGGGATGGGCTGAAGCTTTCTTT. It is translated as CASSGGQGWAEAFF.

The rearrangement joins TRBV10-3 to TRBJ2-1, with D uncertain. The germline CDR1 and CDR2 sequences are ENHRY and SYGVKD. Deletions cut 4 bases from V and 13 bases from J, with 11 bases between. The CDR3 contains 11 residues. In nucleotides, the CDR3 is TGTGCCATCAGTGCCGGGTCAGCCCAGTTCTTC. Translated: CAISAGSAQFF.

This clone was observed a single time. This chain links TRBV27 with TRBJ2-2; unclear D gene. CDR3 length: 12 residues. Deletions cut 7 bases from V and 1 base from J, with 4 bases between. Looked up from germline, CDR1 is MNHEY and CDR2 is SMNVEV (reference sequence). CDR3 sequence reads: CASKQNTGELFF. CDR3 sequence (DNA): TGTGCCAGCAAACAGAACACCGGGGAGCTGTTTTTT.

V usage is TRBV6-5 and J usage is TRBJ2-3, with TRBD2 as a possible D gene (6 bases). Germline CDR1 MNHEY, CDR2 SVGAGI. The CDR3 totals 16 residues. Trimming pared 0 bases from V and 4 bases from J, leaving 14 bases between. The CDR3 coding sequence is TGTGCCAGCAGTTACTCCCGGGGGATCCTACCAGATACGCAGTATTTT. This sequence encodes CASSYSRGILPDTQYF.

This clone has a handful of counts. The gene calls are TRBV9 and TRBJ2-3; D is uncertain. Germline CDR1 is SGDLS and CDR2 is YYNGEE. The CDR3 runs to 16 residues. With 4 bases removed from V and 0 bases from J, the gap between germline ends came to 15 bases. CDR3 sequence: CASSLGATVSTDTQYF. The CDR3, as DNA: TGTGCCAGCAGCCTCGGAGCGACCGTAAGCACAGATACGCAGTATTTT.

This clone was seen a single time. The V call is TRBV27, the J call TRBJ2-5; 9 bases match TRBD1. The germline gives CDR1 MNHEY, CDR2 SMNVEV (reference sequence). V trimming: 3 bases; J trimming: 9 bases; junction bases outside the gene matches: 8. The CDR3 has 14 residues. CDR3 amino acids: CASSLRTGVVAQYF. CDR3 in DNA: TGTGCCAGCAGTTTGAGGACAGGGGTAGTGGCCCAGTACTTC.

The chain carries TRBV5-6 and TRBJ2-5, with 8 bases matching TRBD1. The germline V gene encodes CDR1 SGHDT and CDR2 YYEEEE. V trimming: 6 bases; J trimming: 5 bases; junction bases outside the gene matches: 12. This CDR3 contains 15 residues. The CDR3, as DNA: TGTGCCAGCACCCCTAAAGCAGGGGGCCTGGAGACCCAGTACTTC. Translated: CASTPKAGGLETQYF.

The chain has TRBV4-1 and TRBJ2-1; D is undetermined. Trimming pared 1 base from V and 5 bases from J, leaving 18 bases between. CDR3 length: 17 residues. Per the germline V gene, CDR1 is MGHRA and CDR2 is YSYEKL. CDR3 DNA sequence: TGCGCCAGCAGCCAAGCAAAATTAAGGAGCGAGGACAATGAGCAGTTCTTC. As protein: CASSQAKLRSEDNEQFF.

This clone was observed a few times. This chain connects TRBV13 to TRBJ2-7; 8 bases fit TRBD1. The CDR3 spans 16 residues. After removal of 2 bases from V and 2 bases from J, the junction contained 8 bases not matched to a gene. Germline CDR1 and CDR2: PRHDT and FYEKMQ (reference sequence). The CDR3 nucleotides read TGTGCCAGCAGCTTAAATAGCTGGGACAGGACCTACGAGCAGTACTTC. Protein product: CASSLNSWDRTYEQYF.

The rearrangement links TRBV4-1 to TRBJ2-7; D gene uncertain. Deletions cut 1 base from V and 1 base from J, with 11 bases between. Germline loops: CDR1 MGHRA, CDR2 YSYEKL. CDR3 length: 15 residues. The CDR3 loop is CASSQGPIGSYEQYF. CDR3 nucleotides: TGCGCCAGCAGCCAAGGCCCGATCGGGTCCTACGAGCAGTACTTC.

This chain uses TRBV6-5 with TRBJ2-2; no firm D call. Trimming removed 6 bases at V and 1 base at J, with 9 bases between. CDR1 and CDR2 from the germline V gene are MNHEY and SVGAGI. The CDR3 has 14 amino acids. CDR3 loop: CASSTEMNTGELFF. DNA for the CDR3: TGTGCCAGCAGCACCGAGATGAACACCGGGGAGCTGTTTTTT.

V is TRBV6-5 and J is TRBJ2-7; TRBD2 matches at 9 bases. CDR1 is MNHEY, CDR2 SVGAGI, per germline. The CDR3 has 15 amino acids. V lost 5 bases to trimming and J lost 1 base; unmatched junction nucleotides: 6. This chain's CDR3 is CASSPLAGSSYEQYF. As DNA, the CDR3 is TGTGCCAGCAGTCCTCTAGCGGGATCTTCCTACGAGCAGTACTTC.